This is a list of T cell receptor beta chains from one sample in a study of a mutant IDH1 vaccine in newly diagnosed glioma. Which antigens these TCRs recognize remains unknown. Profiling relied on immunoSEQ multiplex PCR, and the TCRdb table lists in-frame clones only, not all of them. The data hold some 50,000 clones, with approximately 65% observed a single time. The sequenced sample was peripheral blood mononuclear cells (PBMCs), obtained from a glioma patient whose treatment included an IDH1 peptide vaccine. The source of these receptors is a man aged 35 to 55 with glioma. Some clones in this sample may be carry-over from other donors' samples. The CDR3 runs from the conserved cysteine through the conserved F or W. Fields, in order: clone size, J gene, D gene, V gene, CDR3 DNA, CDR3 protein. The D gene is left open where the match is weak. Clone size, where shown, is once, few, many, or a class for clones that have expanded.

>-|TRBJ1-5|-|TRBV5-6
TGTGCCAGCAGCCTACGCCTGGGGGCGAATCAGCCCCAGCATTTT
CASSLRLGANQPQHF
>-|TRBJ1-5|-|TRBV30
TGTGCCTGGAGTGGGGGGACGGTTAATCAGCCCCAGCATTTT
CAWSGGTVNQPQHF
>-|TRBJ2-5|-|TRBV5-4
TGTGCCAGCAGCCTTGGGAGCTATCCCTATCAAGAGACCCAGTACTTC
CASSLGSYPYQETQYF
>-|TRBJ1-1|TRBD1|TRBV6-5
TGTGCCAGCAGTTTAGACAGGGGCACTGAAGCTTTCTTT
CASSLDRGTEAFF
>-|TRBJ1-6|-|TRBV27
TGTGCCAGCAGTTTCATCAGCTCCTATAATTCACCCCTCCACTTT
CASSFISSYNSPLHF
>-|TRBJ2-3|-|TRBV29-1
TGCAGCGTTCTGATGGGACCCGGGGCCAATTTTGATACGCAGTATTTT
CSVLMGPGANFDTQYF
>-|TRBJ2-7|TRBD1|TRBV10-2
TGCGCCAGCTCCCTCGGGACAGGGGTTTACGAGCAGTACTTC
CASSLGTGVYEQYF
>-|TRBJ2-3|-|TRBV5-5
TGTGCCAGCAGCTTGACGGGGACTACAGATACGCAGTATTTT
CASSLTGTTDTQYF
>-|TRBJ2-7|TRBD1|TRBV18
TGTGCCAGCTCACCTGCGGGACAGGGCCTCGGGGAGCAGTACTTC
CASSPAGQGLGEQYF
>once|TRBJ2-1|-|TRBV5-1
TGCGCCAGCAGCTTGCAGGCGCGCGGTGAGCAGTTCTTC
CASSLQARGEQFF
>-|TRBJ1-5|TRBD1|TRBV6-7
TGTGCCAGCAGGTGGACAGGGCGCAATCAGCCCCAGCATTTT
CASRWTGRNQPQHF
>-|TRBJ1-5|TRBD1|TRBV6-7
TGTGCCAGCAGTTACCGCCAGGGGGCCCGCTCGGCCCAGCATTTT
CASSYRQGARSAQHF
>few|TRBJ2-7|TRBD2|TRBV2
TGTGCCAGCCGTTCGGAGCGGGGGCCCTACGAGCAGTACTTC
CASRSERGPYEQYF
>-|TRBJ1-5|-|TRBV6-1
TGTGCCAGCAGCCAGACCTTGGCAGGCAATCAGCCCCAGCATTTT
CASSQTLAGNQPQHF
>few|TRBJ2-2|-|TRBV7-3
TGTGCCAGCAGCTTACTAGACGGGGAGCTGTTTTTT
CASSLLDGELFF
>-|TRBJ1-2|TRBD1|TRBV6-5
TGTGCCAGCAGTTACTCAGGACAGGGGGCCTCTGGCTACACCTTC
CASSYSGQGASGYTF
>-|TRBJ2-7|-|TRBV5-4
TGTGCCAGCAGCTTGGTAGGATACCTCGAGCAGTACTTC
CASSLVGYLEQYF
>-|TRBJ1-1|-|TRBV6-1
TGTGCCAGCAGTGAATGGACCCGGGTACGGGAAGACACTGAAGCTTTCTTT
CASSEWTRVREDTEAFF
>-|TRBJ1-2|TRBD1|TRBV7-9
TGTGCCAGCAGCTTGTCAGGGGGCTCGGTGGGCTACACCTTC
CASSLSGGSVGYTF
>-|TRBJ2-2|-|TRBV30
TGTGCCTGGAGGGGTAGGAGGGTGGCCACCGGGGAGCTGTTTTTT
CAWRGRRVATGELFF
>-|TRBJ1-3|-|TRBV7-2
TGTGCCAGCAGCGAGGGGGTCTTCTCTGGAAACACCATATATTTT
CASSEGVFSGNTIYF
>few|TRBJ1-2|TRBD1|TRBV6-1
TGTGCCAGCAGTGGACGACAGGGGAGATTTATAACGGGTGGCTACACCTTC
CASSGRQGRFITGGYTF
>once|TRBJ1-3|-|TRBV19
TGTGCCAGTAGTATCCTTGGGGAAAGCTTCAACACCATATATTTT
CASSILGESFNTIYF
>-|TRBJ1-5|-|TRBV6-6
TGTGCCAGCAGTTACGTGGCCGATCCCCAGCATTTT
CASSYVADPQHF
>-|TRBJ1-2|-|TRBV19
TGTGCCAGTAGTGACTTAGGAGACCAATTCTATGGCTACACCTTC
CASSDLGDQFYGYTF
>-|TRBJ1-4|-|TRBV11-2
TGTGCCAGCAGCTTGGGGTCGGGGGGAAAACTGTTTTTT
CASSLGSGGKLFF
>-|TRBJ2-7|-|TRBV6-1
TGTGCCAGCAGTGAAACTCCCGCCTACGAGCAGTACTTC
CASSETPAYEQYF
>-|TRBJ2-7|-|TRBV2
TGTGCCAGCTTCGAGGGGCCGAACTACGAGCAGTACTTC
CASFEGPNYEQYF
>-|TRBJ1-3|-|TRBV18
TGTGCCAGCTCTCGGGGACAAAACTCTGGAAACACCATATATTTT
CASSRGQNSGNTIYF
>once|TRBJ2-2|TRBD1|TRBV11-3
TGTGCCAGCAGCTTACGACAGGGGGGCACCGGGGAGCTGTTTTTT
CASSLRQGGTGELFF
>-|TRBJ2-5|-|TRBV2
TGTGCCAGCATATCGCAAGAGACCCAGTACTTC
CASISQETQYF
>medium-sized|TRBJ1-6|-|TRBV27
TGTGCCAGCAGTTTACGGTCGCGGGGAAATTCACCCCTCCACTTT
CASSLRSRGNSPLHF
>-|TRBJ2-7|-|TRBV6-1
TGTGCCAGCAGACAGGGCCACGAGCAGTACTTC
CASRQGHEQYF
>-|TRBJ2-2|TRBD2|TRBV29-1
TGCAGCGTTCGCATTTCGGGACTAGCGATGGCCGGGGAGCTGTTTTTT
CSVRISGLAMAGELFF
>-|TRBJ1-5|TRBD1|TRBV5-3
TGTGCCAGCCCACCCCCTTACAGGGGCAGCAATCAGCCCCAGCATTTT
CASPPPYRGSNQPQHF
>-|TRBJ1-5|-|TRBV7-9
TGTGCCAGCAGCTTGGACAGCGATTCCGGCCAGCCCCAGCATTTT
CASSLDSDSGQPQHF
>-|TRBJ1-4|-|TRBV6-5
TGTGCCAGCAGCGAGACGGGTTATGATGAAAAACTGTTTTTT
CASSETGYDEKLFF
>-|TRBJ1-2|-|TRBV12-5
TGTGCTAGTGGTTTGGAACTTACAGGGCCAAGTGGCTACACCTTC
CASGLELTGPSGYTF
>-|TRBJ1-2|-|TRBV12-5
TGTGCTAGTGGTTCCGCTTACTATGGCTACACCTTC
CASGSAYYGYTF
>once|TRBJ1-2|-|TRBV9
TGTGCCAGCAGCGTAGCGGAAACAGGGCTGCTTGGCTACACCTTC
CASSVAETGLLGYTF
>-|TRBJ1-5|-|TRBV19
TGTGCCAGTAGCACCCCATTGGAGCGTTATAGCAATCAGCCCCAGCATTTT
CASSTPLERYSNQPQHF
>-|TRBJ2-1|TRBD2|TRBV19
TGTGCCAGTAGGACTACTAGCGGGGGGGCTCGGGAGGAGCAGTTCTTC
CASRTTSGGAREEQFF
>-|TRBJ1-1|TRBD1|TRBV6-6
TGTGCCAGCAGTGATTGGGGGCAGGGGGACACTGAAGCTTTCTTT
CASSDWGQGDTEAFF
>-|TRBJ1-1|-|TRBV14
TGTGCCAGCAGCCAAGATGTGGGGGCGGTCACTGAAGCTTTCTTT
CASSQDVGAVTEAFF
>few|TRBJ1-2|-|TRBV4-2
TGTGCCAGCAGCCCTGGGACGGGAGTATCGTTGGGCTACACCTTC
CASSPGTGVSLGYTF
>-|TRBJ1-1|-|TRBV12-5
TGTGCTAGTGCCCCGGGCCCGAACACTGAAGCTTTCTTT
CASAPGPNTEAFF
>once|TRBJ2-5|TRBD2|TRBV5-6
TGTGCCAGCAGCTTGGCCACTCTAGCGGGGGGGGAGTACTTC
CASSLATLAGGEYF
>-|TRBJ2-3|TRBD2|TRBV5-4
TGTGCCAGCAGCCCATCTAGCGGGGGGGGAGGCACAGATACGCAGTATTTT
CASSPSSGGGGTDTQYF
>once|TRBJ2-3|TRBD2|TRBV30
TGTGCCTGGAGGCCGGGACTAGCGGGGCCAGGGGCAGATACGCAGTATTTT
CAWRPGLAGPGADTQYF
>-|TRBJ1-3|-|TRBV5-5
TGTGCCAGCAGCCCGAGCCCAGGTATGAGCTCTGGAAACACCATATATTTT
CASSPSPGMSSGNTIYF
>-|TRBJ2-7|TRBD1|TRBV19
TGTGCCAGTAGCCGCGCCGGGACAGCCCCCTCCTACGAGCAGTACTTC
CASSRAGTAPSYEQYF
>-|TRBJ2-4|-|TRBV27
TGTGCCAGCAGTTTAAATTCGGTCCGACCATTTATTCAGTACTTC
CASSLNSVRPFIQYF